The entry that follows covers one T cell receptor (beta chain) sequence. The sample comes from a study of blood T cell repertoires in COVID-19. For the study at large: The samples span acute and convalescent COVID-19 from the United States, Italy and Spain. PBMCs, B-cell-depleted T cells, or T cells were the source of the cDNA or gDNA that made up the material.

How the authors handled the data: Estimation of nucleated cell counts relied on the amplification of reference gene primers. The data were produced by immunoSEQ multiplex PCR, yet TCRdb's version contains in-frame clones alone and is incomplete. Clonal size and the V and J genes are those of that table, whereas D and trimming came from the DNA. The table records around 200,000 clones, 70% to 90% of them present only once. Sequenced sample: peripheral blood. The clonotype comes from a man aged 35 to 55 with active or convalescent COVID-19.

The CDR3, as DNA: TGCGCCAGCAGCTTTACCCCGTGGTCAGGGGGTAGAGATCAGCCCCAGCATTTT. As protein: CASSFTPWSGGRDQPQHF. The chain employs TRBV5-1 and TRBJ1-5; 7 bases map to TRBD1. The CDR3 has 18 residues. With 2 bases clipped from V and 5 bases from J, the junction kept 16 bases outside the gene matches. Per the germline V gene, CDR1 is SGHRS and CDR2 is YFSETQ.